Shown below are 10 T cell receptor beta chains from a single sample sequenced in a study of Ad26.COV2.S vaccination and SARS-CoV-2 variants. The protocol was immunoSEQ multiplex PCR, while the TCRdb copy is restricted to in-frame clones and leaves out a portion. The profile shows 430,000 or so clones, 75% to 90% of them singletons. Treatment given: about 20 received Ad26.COV2.S at low or high dose, single or two shots; roughly 5 received placebo; per-sample allocation not given. The samples were gathered on day 63 after the first injection of vaccine or placebo. This specimen was peripheral blood, taken in a trial of Ad26.COV2.S vaccine versus placebo. The receptors stem from a person aged 18 to 59 who received the Ad26.COV2.S COVID-19 vaccine or a placebo.

This clone came up once. The chain links TRBV27 to TRBJ2-3, with TRBD1 as a possible D gene (5 bases). From germline, CDR1 is MNHEY and CDR2 SMNVEV (reference sequence). The V end was cut by 3 bases, the J end by 1 base, with 8 bases between. The CDR3 consists of 14 residues. CDR3 DNA: TGTGCCAGCAGTTTCCTCAGGGGCACAGATACGCAGTATTTT. Protein: CASSFLRGTDTQYF.

CDR3 residues: CSAAGQLNTEAFF. The CDR3 region has the DNA TGCAGCGCTGCGGGACAGCTGAACACTGAAGCTTTCTTT. The genes are TRBV29-1 and TRBJ1-1; TRBD1 aligns across 7 bases. Trimming removed 7 bases from V and 0 bases from J; junction bases left unmatched: 5. There are 13 residues in the CDR3. CDR1 is SQVTM and CDR2 is ANQGSEA in the germline V gene.

The gene calls are TRBV7-8 and TRBJ1-6; a possible D gene is TRBD1 (5 bases). The CDR3 spans 15 residues. V was shortened by 1 base and J by 10 bases, with 14 bases between the two germline ends. Germline CDR1 and CDR2: SGHVS and FQNEAQ. DNA for the CDR3: TGTGCCAGCAGCTTAGTTAGGGGCGGGGAATCACCCCTCCACTTT. The encoded protein is CASSLVRGGESPLHF.

This clone was recorded once. The rearrangement uses TRBV5-1 and TRBJ1-1, with 9 bases lining up with TRBD1. Germline CDR1 SGHRS, CDR2 YFSETQ. Unmatched junction bases numbered 11, after V lost 4 bases and J lost 4 bases. The CDR3 length is 16 residues. Written as DNA, the CDR3 is TGCGCCAGCAGCGAACAGGGGGCAATTTCGTCCACTGAAGCTTTCTTT. It codes for CASSEQGAISSTEAFF.

The rearrangement links TRBV5-7 to TRBJ2-7, with TRBD2 identical over 10 bases. TRBV5-7 belongs to the ORF category, with a function that is uncertain. The CDR3 has 17 residues. The V gene end was trimmed by 2 bases and the J gene end by 1 base; junction bases not matched to a gene: 9. CDR3 nucleotides: TGTGCCAGCAGCTTCCCAGCGGGAGGGGACCTTTCCTACGAGCAGTACGTC. Translated, it gives CASSFPAGGDLSYEQYV.

V is TRBV4-3 and J is TRBJ1-2, with D perhaps TRBD1 (6 bases). The CDR3 totals 13 residues. Germline CDR1 and CDR2: LGHNA and YSLEER. V shed 7 bases and J shed 2 bases, with 11 bases lying between them. The CDR3 protein is CASTRGPNYGYTF. CDR3 coding DNA: TGCGCCAGCACCAGGGGACCCAACTATGGCTACACCTTC.

DNA of the CDR3: TGTGCCAGCAGCCCCCCGGGGGGATGGGGCGGCACCGGGGAGCTGTTTTTT. Amino acids: CASSPPGGWGGTGELFF. The chain employs TRBV7-8 and TRBJ2-2; 7 positions agree with TRBD2. After removal of 5 bases from V and 4 bases from J, the junction contained 13 bases not matched to a gene. The CDR3 covers 17 residues. Germline CDR1 reads SGHVS; CDR2 reads FQNEAQ. The whole variable domain, filled in from reference TRBV7-8 and TRBJ2-2, reads GAGVSQSPRYKVAKRGQDVALRCDPISGHVSLFWYQQALGQGPEFLTYFQNEAQLDKSGLPSDRFFAERPEGSVSTLKIQRTQQEDSAVYLCASSPPGGWGGTGELFFGEGSRLTVL.

The rearrangement joins TRBV5-3 to TRBJ1-6; 11 bases align to TRBD1. TRBV5-3 qualifies as an ORF whose function is uncertain. The CDR3 runs 14 residues. V lost 4 bases to trimming and J lost 10 bases; unmatched junction nucleotides: 4. DNA of the CDR3: TGTGCCAGAAGCGGGCGGACAGGGGGCTCACCCCTCCACTTT. Its translation is CARSGRTGGSPLHF.

In nucleotides, the CDR3 is TGTGCCAGCAGTTACTCATCGGAAGCTTTCTTT. This codes for CASSYSSEAFF. The V gene is TRBV6-2 or TRBV6-3, the J gene TRBJ1-1, with unresolved D. Germline V gives CDR1 MNHEY, CDR2 SVGEGT. The CDR3 length is 11 residues. Trimming cost V 0 bases and J 8 bases, with 4 bases left between them.

This sequence joins TRBV7-8 and TRBJ1-2; TRBD1 aligns across 12 bases. V was pared by 1 base and J by 7 bases, with 4 bases of the junction left unmatched. CDR3 length equals 15 residues. Germline CDR1 reads SGHVS; CDR2 reads FQNEAQ. CDR3 region: CASSLGGQGARGYTF. CDR3 DNA sequence: TGTGCCAGCAGCTTAGGGGGACAGGGGGCGCGTGGCTACACCTTC.